This T cell receptor beta chain was found in a study of T cell changes during pregnancy in multiple sclerosis. TCRdb keeps only in-frame clones here, not all; method: immunoSEQ multiplex PCR. The data contain about 120,000 clones, roughly 92% of them singletons. The CDR3 covers 15 residues. The chain links TRBV21-1 to TRBJ1-2. TRBV21-1 is labeled a pseudogene. The specimen comprised peripheral blood, sampled in the third trimester of pregnancy. The receptor was derived from a female donor with multiple sclerosis, enrolled in a pregnancy study. The CDR3 DNA sequence: TGTGCCAGCAGCAAAAGAAGCGGGGTCAACTATGGCTACACCTTC. The encoded protein is CASSKRSGVNYGYTF.